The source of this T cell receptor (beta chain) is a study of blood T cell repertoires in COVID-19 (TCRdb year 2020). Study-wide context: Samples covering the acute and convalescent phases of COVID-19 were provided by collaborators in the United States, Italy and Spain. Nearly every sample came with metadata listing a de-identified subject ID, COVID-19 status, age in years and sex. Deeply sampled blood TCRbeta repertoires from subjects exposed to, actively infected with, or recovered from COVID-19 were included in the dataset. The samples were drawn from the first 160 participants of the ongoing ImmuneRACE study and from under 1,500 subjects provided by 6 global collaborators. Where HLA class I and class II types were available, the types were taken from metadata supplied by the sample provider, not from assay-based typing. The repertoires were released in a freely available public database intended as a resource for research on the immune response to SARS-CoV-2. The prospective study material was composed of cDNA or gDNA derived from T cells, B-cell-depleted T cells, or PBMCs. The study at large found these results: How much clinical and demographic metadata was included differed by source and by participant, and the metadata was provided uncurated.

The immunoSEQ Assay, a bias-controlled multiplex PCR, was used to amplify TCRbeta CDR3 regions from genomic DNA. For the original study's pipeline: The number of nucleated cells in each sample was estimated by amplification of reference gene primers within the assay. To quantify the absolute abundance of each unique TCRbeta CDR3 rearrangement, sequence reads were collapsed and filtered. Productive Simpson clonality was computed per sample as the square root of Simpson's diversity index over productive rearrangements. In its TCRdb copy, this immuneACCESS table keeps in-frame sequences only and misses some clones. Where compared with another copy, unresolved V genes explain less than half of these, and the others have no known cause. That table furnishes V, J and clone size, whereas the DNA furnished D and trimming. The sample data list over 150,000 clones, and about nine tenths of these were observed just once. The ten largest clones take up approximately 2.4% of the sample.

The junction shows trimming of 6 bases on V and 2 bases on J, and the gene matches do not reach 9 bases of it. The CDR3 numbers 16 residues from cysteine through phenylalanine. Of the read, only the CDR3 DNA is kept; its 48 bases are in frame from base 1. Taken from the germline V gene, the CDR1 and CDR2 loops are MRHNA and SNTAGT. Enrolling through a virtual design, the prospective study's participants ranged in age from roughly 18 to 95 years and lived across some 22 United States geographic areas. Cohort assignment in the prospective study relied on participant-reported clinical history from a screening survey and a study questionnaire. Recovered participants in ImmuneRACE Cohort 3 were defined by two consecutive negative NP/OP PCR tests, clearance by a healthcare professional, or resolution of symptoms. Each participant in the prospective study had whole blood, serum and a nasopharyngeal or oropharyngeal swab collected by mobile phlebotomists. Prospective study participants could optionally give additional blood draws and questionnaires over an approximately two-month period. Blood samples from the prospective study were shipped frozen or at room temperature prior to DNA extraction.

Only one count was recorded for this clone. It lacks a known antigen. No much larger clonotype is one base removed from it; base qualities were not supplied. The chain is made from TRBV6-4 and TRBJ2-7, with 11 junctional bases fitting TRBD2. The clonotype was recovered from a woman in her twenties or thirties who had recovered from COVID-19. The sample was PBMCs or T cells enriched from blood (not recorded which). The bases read TGTGCCAGCAGCGCTGAAGGACTAGCGGGTACCTACGAGCAGTACTTC. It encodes CASSAEGLAGTYEQYF.